The 16 T cell receptor beta chains below were found in one sample sequenced in a study of blood T cell repertoires in COVID-19. Some clones are missing from TCRdb's copy, which holds only in-frame ones; the method was immunoSEQ multiplex PCR. The table lists approximately 240,000 clones, around 82% of them singletons. Specimen: peripheral blood. These receptors were obtained from a woman at least 80 years old with active or convalescent COVID-19.

The V and J genes are TRBV18 and TRBJ1-6; D gene ambiguous. The CDR3 extends over 13 amino acids. Germline lookup yields CDR1 KGHSH and CDR2 LQKENI. The V end lost 7 bases, the J end lost 0 bases, and 4 bases lay between the germline ends. The CDR3 DNA reads TGTGCCAGCTACAGCTCCTATAATTCACCCCTCCACTTT. Amino acids: CASYSSYNSPLHF.

This clone was seen a few times. The chain has TRBV2 and TRBJ2-7; possibly TRBD2 for D (7 bases). Germline CDR1 reads SNHLY; CDR2 reads FYNNEI. The CDR3 is made up of 14 amino acids. V shed 4 bases and J shed 2 bases, with 12 bases lying between them. The CDR3: CASSVGRDTYEQYF. In nucleotides, the CDR3 is TGTGCCAGCAGTGTGGGGAGGGACACCTACGAGCAGTACTTC.

The chain recombines TRBV18 with TRBJ2-5; 8 bases are a match to TRBD1. The CDR3 is 13 amino acids. Germline V gene lookup returns CDR1 KGHSH and CDR2 LQKENI. Trimming cost V 6 bases and J 5 bases; bases outside gene matches: 5. This CDR3 reads CASSLRQGETQYF. In DNA, the CDR3 is TGTGCCAGCTCCCTCAGACAGGGGGAGACCCAGTACTTC.

The CDR3 nucleotides read TGCGCCAGCAGAACGAGTCCTCTAAAAAACACTGAAGCTTTCTTT. Amino acids: CASRTSPLKNTEAFF. V usage is TRBV5-1 and J usage is TRBJ1-1; no clear D. V was clipped by 5 bases and J by 2 bases, with 16 bases between them. Germline V gene sequence: CDR1 SGHRS, CDR2 YFSETQ. The CDR3 runs 15 residues.

A note on this clone: At the DNA level, this CDR3 is encoded by other sequences in the same sample as well. The J gene is TRBJ1-1, the V gene TRBV5-1; TRBD1 agrees at 7 bases. CDR1 SGHRS and CDR2 YFSETQ come from the germline V gene. CDR3 length equals 14 residues. V lost 4 bases and J lost 5; bases outside the gene matches: 8. Here the CDR3 reads CASSEGQLGTEAFF. DNA for the CDR3: TGCGCCAGCAGCGAGGGACAGCTAGGGACTGAAGCTTTCTTT.

V usage is TRBV29-1 and J usage is TRBJ2-3, with a tentative D call TRBD1 (6 bases). The CDR3 is made up of 14 amino acids. CDR1 and CDR2 from the germline V gene are SQVTM and ANQGSEA. V was shortened by 4 bases and J by 2 bases, with 13 bases between the two germline ends. The CDR3 nucleotides are TGCAGCGTTGTCCGGGACACCTACACAGATACGCAGTATTTT. Its protein is CSVVRDTYTDTQYF.

The chain carries TRBV4-1 and TRBJ2-7, with D tentatively TRBD2 (6 bases). V lost 4 bases to trimming and J lost 4 bases, with 17 bases between them. The CDR3 runs to 15 residues. Germline loops: CDR1 MGHRA, CDR2 YSYEKL. The DNA of the CDR3 is TGCGCCAGCAGCCCCCTTCGGGGGTTTGGGTACGAGCAGTACTTC. It translates to CASSPLRGFGYEQYF.

V usage is TRBV27 and J usage is TRBJ1-3; D is perhaps TRBD1 (6 bases). Germline V gene sequence: CDR1 MNHEY, CDR2 SMNVEV (reference sequence). The CDR3 covers 15 residues. Trimming stripped 6 bases from V and 0 bases from J, with 12 bases between. This chain's CDR3 is CASRATGNSGNTIYF. CDR3 DNA: TGTGCCAGCAGGGCAACAGGGAACTCTGGAAACACCATATATTTT.

The chain links TRBV5-1 to TRBJ2-7, with D possibly matching TRBD1 (5 bases). The CDR3 spans 14 residues. Trimming pared 4 bases from V and 0 bases from J, leaving 11 bases between. Germline-derived CDR1 and CDR2 are SGHRS and YFSETQ. The CDR3 sequence is CASSPQGASYEQYF. DNA of the CDR3: TGCGCCAGCAGCCCTCAAGGGGCCTCCTACGAGCAGTACTTC.

The genes are TRBV9 and TRBJ2-1, with 8 bases that match TRBD2. With V trimmed by 3 bases and J by 2 bases, 4 bases remained unmatched. The CDR3 is made up of 15 amino acids. In germline, CDR1 is SGDLS, CDR2 YYNGEE. CDR3 DNA: TGTGCCAGCAGCGCTACTAGCGGTACCTACAATGAGCAGTTCTTC. Translation: CASSATSGTYNEQFF.

The chain has TRBV7-9 and TRBJ1-2, with 7 bases that match TRBD1. The CDR3 is made up of 15 amino acids. Germline values: CDR1 SEHNR, CDR2 FQNEAQ (reference sequence). J lost 7 bases, V lost 2 bases, and 10 bases had no gene match. This CDR3 reads CASSLQTTGAGGYTF. CDR3 nucleotides: TGTGCCAGCAGCTTACAAACAACAGGGGCCGGTGGCTACACCTTC.

The chain employs TRBV30 and TRBJ1-5, with no clear D. CDR3 size: 13 residues. Deletions cut 2 bases from V and 11 bases from J, with 16 bases between. Germline assignment: CDR1 GTSNPN and CDR2 SVGIG (reference sequence). The CDR3 coding sequence is TGTGCCTGGAGTCCCAAACCCGGCGGGGCCCAGCATTTT. It encodes CAWSPKPGGAQHF.

Here the CDR3 reads CASSEVAARSGQPQHF. As DNA, the CDR3 is TGCGCCAGCAGTGAGGTGGCAGCTCGCTCGGGTCAGCCCCAGCATTTT. The chain carries TRBV10-2 and TRBJ1-5; D not certain. Trimming stripped 2 bases from V and 6 bases from J, with 17 bases between. Germline CDR1 and CDR2: WSHSY and SAAADI. CDR3 length: 16 amino acids.

The chain employs TRBV19 and TRBJ2-2; 8 bases line up with TRBD1. In germline, CDR1 is LNHDA, CDR2 SQIVND (reference sequence). This CDR3 has 14 residues. V lost 8 bases, J lost 5 bases, and 7 bases stayed unmatched. This CDR3 reads CASADRGRTGELFF. CDR3 nucleotide sequence: TGTGCCAGTGCCGACAGGGGAAGAACCGGGGAGCTGTTTTTT.

The chain recombines TRBV14 with TRBJ1-1; TRBD1 is a possible D gene (5 bases). Germline V gene data show CDR1 as SGHDN and CDR2 as FVKESK. V was shortened by 6 bases and J by 11 bases, with 13 bases between the two germline ends. The length of the CDR3 is 11 residues. The CDR3 loop is CASSLAGLAFF. The CDR3 DNA reads as TGTGCCAGCAGTCTCGCGGGGCTGGCTTTCTTT.

The V and J genes are TRBV11-2 and TRBJ2-4, with D possibly matching TRBD2 (5 bases). Trimming took 6 bases from V and 6 from J, leaving 15 bases between them. Germline-derived CDR1 and CDR2 are SGHAT and FQNNGV. The CDR3 has 14 residues. The CDR3 reads CASSPGNRGNIQYF. The CDR3 DNA follows: TGTGCCAGCAGTCCGGGTAACCGGGGAAACATTCAGTACTTC.